The clone carrying this T cell receptor beta chain was detected only a few times. Its specificity is unknown. The whole isolated RNA underwent reverse transcription, so sequencing captured expressed TCRB transcripts. Sequencing was performed with immunoSEQ multiplex PCR; in TCRdb, only in-frame clones are kept and a portion is missing. The sample contains fewer than 300,000 clones, roughly 20% of which appear only once. This record comes from a study of beta chain features in type 1 diabetes. Regarding the study as a whole: A moderate, significant TCRB CDR3 shortening appeared in type 1 diabetes across four CD4+ subsets.

Germline lookup yields CDR1 SGHDN and CDR2 FVKESK. This CDR3 is 11 amino acids long. The V end was cut by 3 bases, the J end by 10 bases, with 7 bases between. V gene TRBV14 combines with J gene TRBJ2-1; the D is unclear. The sequencing sample was made of naive CD4+ T cells from blood. This TCR was recovered from a woman between 40 and 50 years old with type 1 diabetes. CDR3 protein: CASSHAREQFF. The CDR3 DNA reads TGTGCCAGCAGCCACGCGCGGGAGCAGTTCTTC.